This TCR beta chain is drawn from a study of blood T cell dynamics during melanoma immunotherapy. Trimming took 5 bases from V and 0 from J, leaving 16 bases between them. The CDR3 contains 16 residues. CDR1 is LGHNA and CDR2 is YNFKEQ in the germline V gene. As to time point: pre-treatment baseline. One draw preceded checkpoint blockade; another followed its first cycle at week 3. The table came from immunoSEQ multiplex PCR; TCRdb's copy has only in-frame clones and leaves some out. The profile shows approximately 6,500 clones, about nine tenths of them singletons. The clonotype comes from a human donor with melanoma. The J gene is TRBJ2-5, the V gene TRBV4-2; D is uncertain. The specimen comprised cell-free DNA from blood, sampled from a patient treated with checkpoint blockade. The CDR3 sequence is CASSAATGRNQETQYF. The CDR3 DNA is TGTGCCAGCAGCGCAGCCACCGGACGTAACCAAGAGACCCAGTACTTC.